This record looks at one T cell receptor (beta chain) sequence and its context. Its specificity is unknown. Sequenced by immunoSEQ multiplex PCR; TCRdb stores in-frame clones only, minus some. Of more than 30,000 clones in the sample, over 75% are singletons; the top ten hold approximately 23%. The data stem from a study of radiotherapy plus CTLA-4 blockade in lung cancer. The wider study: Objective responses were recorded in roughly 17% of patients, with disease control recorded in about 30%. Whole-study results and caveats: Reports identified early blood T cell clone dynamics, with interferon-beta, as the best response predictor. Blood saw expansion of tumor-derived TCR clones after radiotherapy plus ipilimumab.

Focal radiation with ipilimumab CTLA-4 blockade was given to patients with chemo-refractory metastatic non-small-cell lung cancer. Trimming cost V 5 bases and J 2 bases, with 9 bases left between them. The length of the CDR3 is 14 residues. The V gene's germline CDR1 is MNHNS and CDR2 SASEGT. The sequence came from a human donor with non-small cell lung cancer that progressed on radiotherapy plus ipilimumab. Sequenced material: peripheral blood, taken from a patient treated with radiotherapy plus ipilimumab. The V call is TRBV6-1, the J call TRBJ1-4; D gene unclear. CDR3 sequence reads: CASSRQATNEKLFF. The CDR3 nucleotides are TGTGCCAGCAGTCGCCAGGCGACTAATGAAAAACTGTTTTTT.